The rows below give T cell receptor beta chains drawn from one sample of a study of graft-versus-host responses after intestinal transplantation. Assay: immunoSEQ multiplex PCR; the TCRdb copy retains only in-frame clones and omits some. Of roughly 30,000 clones in the sample, about 80% were seen once. Their antigens are not known. Sequencing was performed on unstimulated CD8+ T cells sorted from spleen or lymph node cells, taken before intestinal transplant. The receptors here all came from a human donor who received an intestinal transplant. CDR3s include the opening cysteine and the closing phenylalanine or tryptophan. A D gene is named only where the DNA matches it firmly. Clone size, where shown, is once, few, many, or a class for clones that have expanded.

>TRBD1|TRBV27|few|14|TRBJ1-2
CASSFGGGSYGYTF
TGTGCCAGCAGTTTTGGAGGGGGCAGTTATGGCTACACCTTC
>TRBD2|TRBV5-1|NA|17|TRBJ2-7
CASSMGTSGRLPYEQYF
TGCGCCAGCAGCATGGGGACTAGCGGGAGGTTACCCTACGAGCAGTACTTC
>NA|TRBV11-2|once|15|TRBJ1-6
CASSLVRGYNSPLHF
TGTGCCAGCAGCTTAGTAAGAGGGTATAATTCACCCCTCCACTTT
>TRBD1|TRBV19|once|16|TRBJ1-6
CASSWGTGRDNSPLHF
TGTGCCAGTAGTTGGGGGACAGGGCGAGATAATTCACCCCTCCACTTT
>TRBD2|TRBV7-2|NA|15|TRBJ2-7
CASSSGLESLYEQYF
TGTGCCAGCAGCTCCGGACTAGAGTCCCTCTACGAGCAGTACTTC
>TRBD1|TRBV19|NA|14|TRBJ2-1
CATKPWTGRNEQFF
TGTGCCACCAAGCCCTGGACAGGGCGCAATGAGCAGTTCTTC
>NA|TRBV11-2|NA|13|TRBJ2-3
CASSLVLEVARYF
TGTGCCAGCAGCTTAGTTCTAGAGGTGGCGAGGTATTTT
>NA|TRBV5-1|once|15|TRBJ1-6
CASSLAGPGNSPLHF
TGCGCCAGCAGCCTTGCGGGGCCCGGTAATTCACCCCTCCACTTT
>TRBD2|TRBV10-1|NA|16|TRBJ2-1
CASSEDSGGGYNEQFF
TGCGCCAGCAGTGAGGATAGCGGGGGGGGCTACAATGAGCAGTTCTTC
>NA|TRBV27|NA|13|TRBJ1-1
CASKEGPHTEAFF
TGTGCCAGCAAGGAGGGCCCACACACTGAAGCTTTCTTT
>TRBD1|TRBV11-3|NA|16|TRBJ2-1
CASSLGPGQGINEQFF
TGTGCCAGCAGCTTAGGGCCGGGACAGGGAATTAATGAGCAGTTCTTC
>NA|TRBV14|NA|14|TRBJ2-7
CASSLVGQPYEQYF
TGTGCCAGCAGCCTTGTAGGACAGCCCTACGAGCAGTACTTC
>TRBD2|TRBV7-9|NA|13|TRBJ2-1
CASSSPLAGEQFF
TGTGCCAGCAGCTCCCCTCTAGCGGGGGAGCAGTTCTTC
>NA|TRBV5-5|NA|14|TRBJ2-3
CASSHQVGLDTQYF
TGTGCCAGCAGCCACCAGGTGGGGCTCGATACGCAGTATTTT
>TRBD1|TRBV28|NA|15|TRBJ1-1
CASSLTGGVGTEAFF
TGTGCCAGCAGTTTAACAGGGGGGGTGGGGACTGAAGCTTTCTTT
>NA|TRBV6-4|few|13|TRBJ2-1
CASSDRGNNEQFF
TGTGCCAGCAGTGACAGGGGCAACAATGAGCAGTTCTTC
>NA|TRBV4-1|NA|13|TRBJ2-2
CASSQAYTGELFF
TGCGCCAGCAGCCAAGCCTACACCGGGGAGCTGTTTTTT
>TRBD2|TRBV6-4|NA|15|TRBJ2-3
CASSEASGSADTQYF
TGTGCCAGCAGTGAGGCTAGCGGGAGTGCAGATACGCAGTATTTT
>TRBD1|TRBV7-2|NA|14|TRBJ2-7
CASSHWTGSNEQYF
TGTGCCAGCAGCCACTGGACAGGTAGCAACGAGCAGTACTTC
>TRBD1|TRBV10-3|NA|14|TRBJ2-7
CAISHGQGVYEQYF
TGTGCCATCAGCCACGGCCAGGGGGTCTACGAGCAGTACTTC
>NA|TRBV30|NA|12|TRBJ1-4
CAWRKQSAKLFF
TGTGCCTGGAGAAAGCAATCTGCAAAACTGTTTTTT
>NA|TRBV28|NA|14|TRBJ1-2
CASCDEVGNGGYTF
TGTGCCAGCTGCGATGAGGTTGGAAACGGTGGCTACACCTTC
>NA|TRBV27|NA|14|TRBJ1-1
CASSEGLMNTEAFF
TGTGCCAGCAGTGAAGGACTGATGAACACTGAAGCTTTCTTT
>TRBD2|TRBV28|NA|18|TRBJ2-7
CASSIPGHRLAPTYEQYF
TGTGCCAGCAGTATCCCGGGACATCGACTAGCGCCTACCTACGAGCAGTACTTC
>NA|TRBV28|few|13|TRBJ2-7
CASSLGYLYEQYF
TGTGCCAGCAGTTTGGGCTACCTCTACGAGCAGTACTTC
>NA|TRBV9|NA|12|TRBJ2-1
CASSGAVDEQFF
TGTGCCAGCAGCGGAGCGGTTGATGAGCAGTTCTTC
>NA|TRBV28|NA|15|TRBJ1-4
CASSLSGGEDEKLFF
TGTGCCAGCAGTTTATCTGGCGGGGAGGACGAAAAACTGTTTTTT
>NA|TRBV28|NA|13|TRBJ2-1
CASSFQYYNEQFF
TGTGCCAGCAGTTTCCAGTATTACAATGAGCAGTTCTTC
>NA|TRBV19|NA|13|TRBJ2-7
CASSMDTSYEQYF
TGTGCCAGTAGTATGGACACTTCCTACGAGCAGTACTTC
>TRBD2|TRBV9|NA|19|TRBJ2-5
CASSVGLQRLAGGRETQYF
TGTGCCAGCAGCGTGGGGCTACAAAGACTAGCGGGAGGACGAGAGACCCAGTACTTC
>NA|TRBV5-6|NA|18|TRBJ2-1
CASSLDRGTESSYNEQFF
TGTGCCAGCAGCTTGGACCGCGGGACAGAGAGCTCCTACAATGAGCAGTTCTTC
>NA|TRBV6-6|NA|13|TRBJ2-7
CASTLRLSYEQYF
TGTGCCAGCACCCTGAGGCTCTCCTACGAGCAGTACTTC
>TRBD1|TRBV9|NA|17|TRBJ2-2
CASRDNRDRGQTGELFF
TGTGCCAGCAGAGACAACCGGGACAGGGGGCAAACCGGGGAGCTGTTTTTT
>TRBD2|TRBV6-6|NA|16|TRBJ2-7
CASSYGLAGSYYEQYF
TGTGCCAGCAGTTACGGACTAGCGGGGAGCTACTACGAGCAGTACTTC
>TRBD2|TRBV19|NA|15|TRBJ2-1
CASSIVGGWNNEQFF
TGTGCCAGTAGTATAGTGGGGGGGTGGAACAATGAGCAGTTCTTC
>TRBD1|TRBV2|NA|15|TRBJ2-7
CASSEWTGDAYEQYF
TGTGCCAGCAGTGAATGGACAGGGGACGCCTACGAGCAGTACTTC
>TRBD1|TRBV28|once|17|TRBJ2-7
CASSLSGVRGISYEQYF
TGTGCCAGCAGTTTATCTGGTGTCAGGGGGATTTCCTACGAGCAGTACTTC
>TRBD1|TRBV11-2|NA|16|TRBJ2-7
CASRSPGTASSYEQYF
TGTGCCAGCAGATCCCCCGGGACAGCAAGCTCCTACGAGCAGTACTTC
>TRBD2|TRBV27|NA|14|TRBJ2-1
CASSLLAAPNEQFF
TGTGCCAGCAGTTTACTAGCGGCCCCCAATGAGCAGTTCTTC
>TRBD2|TRBV7-2|NA|15|TRBJ2-7
CASSLRGTSRYEQYF
TGTGCCAGCAGCTTACGAGGGACTAGCAGGTACGAGCAGTACTTC
>NA|TRBV15|NA|15|TRBJ2-3
CATSERLAITDTQYF
TGTGCCACCAGCGAGAGGCTAGCGATCACAGATACGCAGTATTTT
>NA|TRBV2|NA|15|TRBJ2-3
CASSVSPPGMDTQYF
TGTGCCAGCAGTGTTTCCCCACCAGGGATGGATACGCAGTATTTT
>TRBD1|TRBV6-1|NA|16|TRBJ1-5
CASSEEPTGGGQPQHF
TGTGCCAGCAGTGAGGAACCCACAGGGGGCGGACAGCCCCAGCATTTT
>TRBD1|TRBV28|NA|18|TRBJ2-2
CASSLLRTGWPNTGELFF
TGTGCCAGCAGTCTACTTCGGACAGGCTGGCCGAACACCGGGGAGCTGTTTTTT
>NA|TRBV28|NA|16|TRBJ2-7
CASSFRRERTSYEQYF
TGTGCCAGCAGTTTCCGGAGGGAGCGGACCTCCTACGAGCAGTACTTC
>TRBD1|TRBV4-1|NA|13|TRBJ2-7
CASSLGQPYEQYF
TGCGCCAGCAGCCTGGGACAGCCGTACGAGCAGTACTTC
>NA|TRBV6-1|NA|14|TRBJ2-7
CASSEYGRGGEQYF
TGTGCCAGCAGTGAATACGGCAGGGGTGGCGAGCAGTACTTC
>NA|TRBV11-2|NA|13|TRBJ2-7
CASSLIRAGEQYF
TGTGCCAGCAGCCTCATAAGAGCCGGGGAGCAGTACTTC
>NA|TRBV27|NA|14|TRBJ2-7
CASSSRDTSYEQYF
TGTGCCAGCAGTAGCCGGGACACCTCTTACGAGCAGTACTTC
>NA|TRBV5-1|few|14|TRBJ1-6
CASSLDRPDSPLHF
TGCGCCAGCAGCTTGGACAGGCCTGATTCACCCCTCCACTTT
>TRBD1|TRBV4-2|NA|16|TRBJ1-1
CASSQLTGGKNTEAFF
TGTGCCAGCAGCCAATTAACAGGGGGCAAGAACACTGAAGCTTTCTTT
>NA|TRBV5-1|NA|13|TRBJ2-7
CASSLSIRDEQYF
TGCGCCAGCAGCTTGAGTATACGCGACGAGCAGTACTTC
>TRBD1|TRBV28|NA|14|TRBJ2-2
CASRGTGNTGELFF
TGTGCCAGCAGGGGGACAGGGAACACCGGGGAGCTGTTTTTT